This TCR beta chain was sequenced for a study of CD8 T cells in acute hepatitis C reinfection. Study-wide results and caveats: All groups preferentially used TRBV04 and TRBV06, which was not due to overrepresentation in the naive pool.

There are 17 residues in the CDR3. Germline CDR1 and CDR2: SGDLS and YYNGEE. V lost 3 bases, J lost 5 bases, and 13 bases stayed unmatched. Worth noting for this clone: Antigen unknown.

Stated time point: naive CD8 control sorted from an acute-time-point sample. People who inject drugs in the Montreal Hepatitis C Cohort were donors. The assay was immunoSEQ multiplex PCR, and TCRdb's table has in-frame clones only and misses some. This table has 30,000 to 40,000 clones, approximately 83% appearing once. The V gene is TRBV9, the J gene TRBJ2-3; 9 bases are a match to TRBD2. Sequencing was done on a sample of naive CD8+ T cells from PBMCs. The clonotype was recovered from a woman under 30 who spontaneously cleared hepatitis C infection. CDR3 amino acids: CASSATLGGRAEDTQYF. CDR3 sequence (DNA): TGTGCCAGCAGCGCCACGTTAGGCGGGAGGGCGGAAGATACGCAGTATTTT.